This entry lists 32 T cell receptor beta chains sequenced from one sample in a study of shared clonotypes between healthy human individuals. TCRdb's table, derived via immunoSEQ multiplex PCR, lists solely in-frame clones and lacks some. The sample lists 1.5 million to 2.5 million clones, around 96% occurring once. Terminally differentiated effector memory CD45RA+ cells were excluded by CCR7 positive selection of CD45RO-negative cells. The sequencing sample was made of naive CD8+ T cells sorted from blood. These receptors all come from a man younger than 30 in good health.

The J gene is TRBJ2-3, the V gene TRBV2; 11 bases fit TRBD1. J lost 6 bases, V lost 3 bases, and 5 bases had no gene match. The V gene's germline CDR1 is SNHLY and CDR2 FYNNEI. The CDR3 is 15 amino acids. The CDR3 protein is CASSERTGGADTQYF. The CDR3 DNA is TGTGCCAGCAGTGAGCGGACAGGGGGCGCGGATACGCAGTATTTT.

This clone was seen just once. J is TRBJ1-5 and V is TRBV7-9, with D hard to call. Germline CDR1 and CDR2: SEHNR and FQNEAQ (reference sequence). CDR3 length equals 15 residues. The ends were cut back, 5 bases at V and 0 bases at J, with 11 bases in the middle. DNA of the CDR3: TGTGCCAGCAGCCCGAGTGACTATAGCAATCAGCCCCAGCATTTT. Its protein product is CASSPSDYSNQPQHF.

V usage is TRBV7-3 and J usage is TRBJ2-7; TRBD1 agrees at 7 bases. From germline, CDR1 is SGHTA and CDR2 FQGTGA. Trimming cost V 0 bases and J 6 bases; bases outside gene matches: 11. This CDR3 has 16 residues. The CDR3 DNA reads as TGTGCCAGCAGCTTAACGGGACCCCAGGGGGTTGGCGAGCAGTACTTC. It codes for CASSLTGPQGVGEQYF. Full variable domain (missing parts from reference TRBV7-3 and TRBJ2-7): GAGVSQTPSNKVTEKGKYVELRCDPISGHTALYWYRQSLGQGPEFLIYFQGTGAADDSGLPNDRFFAVRPEGSVSTLKIQRTERGDSAVYLCASSLTGPQGVGEQYFGPGTRLTVT.

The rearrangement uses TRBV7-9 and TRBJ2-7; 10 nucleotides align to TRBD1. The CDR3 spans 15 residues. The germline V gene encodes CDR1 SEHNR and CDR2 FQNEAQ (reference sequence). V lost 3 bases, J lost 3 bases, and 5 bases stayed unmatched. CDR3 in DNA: TGTGCCAGCAGCTTCCGGGACAGGGGACTCTACGAGCAGTACTTC. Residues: CASSFRDRGLYEQYF.

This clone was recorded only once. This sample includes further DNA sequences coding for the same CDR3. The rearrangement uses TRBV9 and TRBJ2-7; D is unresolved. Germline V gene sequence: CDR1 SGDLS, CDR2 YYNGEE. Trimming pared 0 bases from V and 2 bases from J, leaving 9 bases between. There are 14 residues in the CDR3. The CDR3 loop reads CASSVGQSTYEQYF. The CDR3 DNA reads TGTGCCAGCAGCGTAGGGCAAAGCACCTACGAGCAGTACTTC.

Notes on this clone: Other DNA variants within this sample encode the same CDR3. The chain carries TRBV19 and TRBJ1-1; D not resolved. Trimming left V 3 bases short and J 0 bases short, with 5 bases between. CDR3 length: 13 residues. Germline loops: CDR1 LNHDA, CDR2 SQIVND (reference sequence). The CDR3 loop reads CASSIFMNTEAFF. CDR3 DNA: TGTGCCAGTAGTATTTTTATGAACACTGAAGCTTTCTTT.

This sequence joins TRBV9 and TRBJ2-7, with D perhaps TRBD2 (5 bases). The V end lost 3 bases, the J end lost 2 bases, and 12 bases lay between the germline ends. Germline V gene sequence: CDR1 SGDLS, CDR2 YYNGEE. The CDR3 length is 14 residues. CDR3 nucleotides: TGTGCCAGCAGCGCCCGGGGAGAGACCTACGAGCAGTACTTC. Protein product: CASSARGETYEQYF.

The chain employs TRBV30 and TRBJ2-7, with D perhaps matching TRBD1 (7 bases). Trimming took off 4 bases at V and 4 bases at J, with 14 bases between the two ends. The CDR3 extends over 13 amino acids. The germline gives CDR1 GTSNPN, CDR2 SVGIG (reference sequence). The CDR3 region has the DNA TGTGCCTGGAATAACCAGGGGGGTTACGAGCAGTACTTC. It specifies CAWNNQGGYEQYF.

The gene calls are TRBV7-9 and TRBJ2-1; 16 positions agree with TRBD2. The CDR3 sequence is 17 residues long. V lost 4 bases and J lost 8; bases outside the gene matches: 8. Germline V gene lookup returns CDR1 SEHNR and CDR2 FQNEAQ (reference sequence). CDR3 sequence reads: CASSSGLAGGGLDEQFF. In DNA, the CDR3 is TGTGCCAGCAGCTCGGGACTAGCGGGAGGGGGCTTGGATGAGCAGTTCTTC.

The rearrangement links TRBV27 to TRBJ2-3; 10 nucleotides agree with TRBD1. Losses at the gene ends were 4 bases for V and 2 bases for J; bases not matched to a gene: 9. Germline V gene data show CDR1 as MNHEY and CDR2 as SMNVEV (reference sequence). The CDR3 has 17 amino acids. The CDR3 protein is CASSSQTGTGVTDTQYF. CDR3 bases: TGTGCCAGCAGTTCGCAAACCGGGACAGGGGTCACAGATACGCAGTATTTT.

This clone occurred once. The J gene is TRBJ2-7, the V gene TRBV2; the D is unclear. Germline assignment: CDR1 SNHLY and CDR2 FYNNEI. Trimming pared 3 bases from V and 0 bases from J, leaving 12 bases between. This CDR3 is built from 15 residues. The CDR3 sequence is CASSDGRISSYEQYF. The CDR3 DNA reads TGTGCCAGCAGTGATGGGCGGATCAGCTCCTACGAGCAGTACTTC.

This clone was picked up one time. CDR3 protein: CASGDLRELGGDTEAFF. The DNA for the CDR3 is TGTGCCAGTGGTGACCTTCGGGAGCTGGGAGGGGACACTGAAGCTTTCTTT. V usage is TRBV19 and J usage is TRBJ1-1; perhaps TRBD1 as D (5 bases). Trimming removed 8 bases from V and 3 bases from J, with 25 bases in between. The CDR3 is 17 residues long. Per the germline V gene, CDR1 is LNHDA and CDR2 is SQIVND (reference sequence).

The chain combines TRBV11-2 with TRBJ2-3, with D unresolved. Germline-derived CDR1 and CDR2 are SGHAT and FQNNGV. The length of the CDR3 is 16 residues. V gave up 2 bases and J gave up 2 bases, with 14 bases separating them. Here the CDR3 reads CASSLSYGAATDTQYF. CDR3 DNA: TGTGCCAGCAGCTTAAGTTATGGCGCCGCCACAGATACGCAGTATTTT.

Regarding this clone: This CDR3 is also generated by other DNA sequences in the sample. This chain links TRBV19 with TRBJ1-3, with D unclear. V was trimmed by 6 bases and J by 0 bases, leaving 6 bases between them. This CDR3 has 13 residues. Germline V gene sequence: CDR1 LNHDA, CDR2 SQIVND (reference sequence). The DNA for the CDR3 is TGTGCCAGTAGCTTGACCTCTGGAAACACCATATATTTT. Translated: CASSLTSGNTIYF.

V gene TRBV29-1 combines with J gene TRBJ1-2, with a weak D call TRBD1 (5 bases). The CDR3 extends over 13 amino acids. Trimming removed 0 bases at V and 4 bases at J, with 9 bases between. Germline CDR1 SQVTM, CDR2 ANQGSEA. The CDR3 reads CSVEDGQGYGYTF. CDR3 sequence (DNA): TGCAGCGTTGAAGATGGCCAGGGCTATGGCTACACCTTC.

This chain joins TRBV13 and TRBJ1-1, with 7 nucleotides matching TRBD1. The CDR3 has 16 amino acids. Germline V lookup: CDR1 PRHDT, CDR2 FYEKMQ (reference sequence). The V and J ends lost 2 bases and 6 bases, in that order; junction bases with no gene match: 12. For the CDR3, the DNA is TGTGCCAGCAGCTTACTCGAAAACAGGGGAACGGCTGAAGCTTTCTTT. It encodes CASSLLENRGTAEAFF.

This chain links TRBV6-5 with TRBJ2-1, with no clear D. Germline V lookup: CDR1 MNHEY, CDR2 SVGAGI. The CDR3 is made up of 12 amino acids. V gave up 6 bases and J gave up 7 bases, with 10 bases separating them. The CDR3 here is CASSNIRNEQFF. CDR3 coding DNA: TGTGCCAGCAGCAACATAAGGAATGAGCAGTTCTTC.

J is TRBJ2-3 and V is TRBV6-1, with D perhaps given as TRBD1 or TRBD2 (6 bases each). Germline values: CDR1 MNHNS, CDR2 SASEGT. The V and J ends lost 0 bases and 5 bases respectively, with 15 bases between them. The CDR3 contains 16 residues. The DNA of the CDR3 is TGTGCCAGCAGTGAAGCGACGGGGGCTTTCATAGATACGCAGTATTTT. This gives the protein CASSEATGAFIDTQYF.

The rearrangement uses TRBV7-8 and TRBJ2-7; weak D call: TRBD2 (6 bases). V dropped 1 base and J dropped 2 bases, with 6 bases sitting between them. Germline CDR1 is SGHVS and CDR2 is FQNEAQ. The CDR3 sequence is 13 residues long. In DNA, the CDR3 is TGTGCCAGCAGCTTAGGACTAGCCTACGAGCAGTACTTC. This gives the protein CASSLGLAYEQYF.

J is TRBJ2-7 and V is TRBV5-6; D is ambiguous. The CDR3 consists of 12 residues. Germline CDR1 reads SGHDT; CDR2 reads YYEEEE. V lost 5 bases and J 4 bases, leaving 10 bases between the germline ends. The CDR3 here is CASRDHAYEQYF. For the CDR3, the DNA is TGTGCCAGCAGGGACCATGCATACGAGCAGTACTTC.

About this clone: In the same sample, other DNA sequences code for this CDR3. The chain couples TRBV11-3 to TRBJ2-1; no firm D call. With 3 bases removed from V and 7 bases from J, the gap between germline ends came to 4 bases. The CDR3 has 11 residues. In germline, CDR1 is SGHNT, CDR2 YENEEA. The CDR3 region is CASSFGNEQFF. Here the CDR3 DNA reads TGTGCCAGCAGCTTTGGTAATGAGCAGTTCTTC.

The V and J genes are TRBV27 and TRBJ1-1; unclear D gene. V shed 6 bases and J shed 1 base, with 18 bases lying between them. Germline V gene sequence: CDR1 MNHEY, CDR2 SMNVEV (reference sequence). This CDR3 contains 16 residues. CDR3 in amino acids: CASSLLYSLRNTEAFF. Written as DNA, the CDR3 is TGTGCCAGCAGCTTACTCTACAGCCTTAGGAACACTGAAGCTTTCTTT.

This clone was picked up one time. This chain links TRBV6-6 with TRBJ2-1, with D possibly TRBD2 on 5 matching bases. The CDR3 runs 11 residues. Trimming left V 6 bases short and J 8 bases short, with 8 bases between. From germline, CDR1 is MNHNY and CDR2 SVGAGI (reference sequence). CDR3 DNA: TGTGCCAGCAGCTCGCGGGATGAGCAGTTCTTC. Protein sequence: CASSSRDEQFF.

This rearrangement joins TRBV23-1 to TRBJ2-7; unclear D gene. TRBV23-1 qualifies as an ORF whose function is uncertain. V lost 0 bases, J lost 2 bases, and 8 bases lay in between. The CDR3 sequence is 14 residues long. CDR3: CASSQSLPPYEQYF. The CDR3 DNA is TGCGCCAGCAGTCAATCCCTCCCACCCTACGAGCAGTACTTC.

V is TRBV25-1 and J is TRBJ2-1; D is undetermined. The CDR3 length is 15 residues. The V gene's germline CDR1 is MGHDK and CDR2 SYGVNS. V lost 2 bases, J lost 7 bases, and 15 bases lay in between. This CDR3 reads CASSEEVGWGNEQFF. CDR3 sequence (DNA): TGTGCCAGCAGTGAAGAAGTTGGATGGGGAAATGAGCAGTTCTTC.

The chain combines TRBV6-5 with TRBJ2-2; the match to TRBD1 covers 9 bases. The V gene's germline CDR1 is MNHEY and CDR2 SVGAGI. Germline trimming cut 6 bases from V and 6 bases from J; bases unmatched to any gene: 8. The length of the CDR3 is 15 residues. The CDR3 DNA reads TGTGCCAGCAGGCCCGGGACAGGGCTATCCGGGGAGCTGTTTTTT. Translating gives CASRPGTGLSGELFF.

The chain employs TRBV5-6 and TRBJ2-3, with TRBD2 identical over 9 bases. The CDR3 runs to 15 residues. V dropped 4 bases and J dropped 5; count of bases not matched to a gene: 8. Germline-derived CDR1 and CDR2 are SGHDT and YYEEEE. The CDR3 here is CASSPWREGVDTQYF. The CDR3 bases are TGTGCCAGCAGCCCGTGGCGGGAGGGCGTAGATACGCAGTATTTT.

CDR3: CASSPPPGVASDEQFF. CDR3 nucleotide sequence: TGTGCCAGCTCACCACCCCCAGGGGTCGCCTCGGATGAGCAGTTCTTC. This rearrangement joins TRBV18 to TRBJ2-1; possibly TRBD1 for D (6 bases). Germline CDR1 and CDR2: KGHSH and LQKENI. Deletions cut 0 bases from V and 8 bases from J, with 17 bases between. CDR3 size: 16 residues.

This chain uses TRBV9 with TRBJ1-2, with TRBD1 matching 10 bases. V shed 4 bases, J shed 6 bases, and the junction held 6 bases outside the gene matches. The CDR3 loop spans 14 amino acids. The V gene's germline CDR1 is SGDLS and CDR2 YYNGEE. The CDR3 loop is CASSPKDRGNGYTF. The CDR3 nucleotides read TGTGCCAGCAGCCCCAAGGACAGGGGGAATGGCTACACCTTC.

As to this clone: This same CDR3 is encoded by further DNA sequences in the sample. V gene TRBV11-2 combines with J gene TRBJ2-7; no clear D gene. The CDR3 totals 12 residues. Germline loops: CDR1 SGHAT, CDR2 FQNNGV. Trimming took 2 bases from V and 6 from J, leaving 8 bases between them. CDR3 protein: CASSLSQAEQYF. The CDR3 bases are TGTGCCAGCAGCTTAAGCCAGGCCGAGCAGTACTTC.

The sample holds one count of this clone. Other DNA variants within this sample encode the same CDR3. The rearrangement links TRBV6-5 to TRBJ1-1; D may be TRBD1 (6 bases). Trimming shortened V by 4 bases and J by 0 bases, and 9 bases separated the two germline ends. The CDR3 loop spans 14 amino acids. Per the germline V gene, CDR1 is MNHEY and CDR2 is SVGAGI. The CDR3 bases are TGTGCCAGCAGTTGGGGACAACTGAACACTGAAGCTTTCTTT. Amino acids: CASSWGQLNTEAFF.

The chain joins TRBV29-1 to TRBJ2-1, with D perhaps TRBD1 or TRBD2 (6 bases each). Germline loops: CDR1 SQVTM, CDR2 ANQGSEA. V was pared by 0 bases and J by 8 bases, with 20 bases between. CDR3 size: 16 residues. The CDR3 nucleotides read TGCAGCGTTGAAGACCTGACCGGGGGCTGGTGGGATGAGCAGTTCTTC. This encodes CSVEDLTGGWWDEQFF.